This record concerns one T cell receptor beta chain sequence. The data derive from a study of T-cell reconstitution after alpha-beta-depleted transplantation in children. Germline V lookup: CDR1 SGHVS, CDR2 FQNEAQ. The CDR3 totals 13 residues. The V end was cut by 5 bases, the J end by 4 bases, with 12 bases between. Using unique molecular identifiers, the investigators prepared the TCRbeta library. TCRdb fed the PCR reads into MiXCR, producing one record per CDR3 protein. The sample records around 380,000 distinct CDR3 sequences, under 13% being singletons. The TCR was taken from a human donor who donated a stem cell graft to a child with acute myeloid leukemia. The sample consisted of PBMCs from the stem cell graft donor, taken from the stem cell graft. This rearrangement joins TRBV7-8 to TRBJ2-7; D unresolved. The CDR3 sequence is CASSPDRIYEQYV. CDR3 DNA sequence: TGTGCCAGCAGCCCGGACCGTATTTACGAGCAGTACGTC.